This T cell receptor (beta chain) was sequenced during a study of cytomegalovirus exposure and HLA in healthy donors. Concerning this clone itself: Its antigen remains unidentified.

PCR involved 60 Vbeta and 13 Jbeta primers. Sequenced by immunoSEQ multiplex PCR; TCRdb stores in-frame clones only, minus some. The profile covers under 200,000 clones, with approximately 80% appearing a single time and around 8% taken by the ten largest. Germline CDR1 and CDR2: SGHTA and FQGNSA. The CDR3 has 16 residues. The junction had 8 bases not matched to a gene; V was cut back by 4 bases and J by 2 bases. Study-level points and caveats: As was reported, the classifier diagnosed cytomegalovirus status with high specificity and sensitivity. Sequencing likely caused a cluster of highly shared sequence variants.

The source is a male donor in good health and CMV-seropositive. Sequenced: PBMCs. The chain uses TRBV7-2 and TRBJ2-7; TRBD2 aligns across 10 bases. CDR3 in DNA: TGTGCCAGCAGCTCGTGGACTAGCGGACTAGCCTACGAGCAGTACTTC. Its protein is CASSSWTSGLAYEQYF.